Below, 9 T cell receptor beta chains from the same sample are listed, as sequenced in a study of blood T cell repertoires in COVID-19. The assay was immunoSEQ multiplex PCR, and TCRdb's table has in-frame clones only and misses some. The sample includes 390,000 or so clones, roughly nine tenths seen only once; the top ten take roughly 1%. The material sequenced was PBMCs or T cells enriched from blood (not recorded which). Receptors originate from a man between 18 and 35 years old who had recovered from COVID-19.

J is TRBJ1-5 and V is TRBV19; D ambiguous. The CDR3 is 14 amino acids. The V gene lost 3 bases and the J gene lost 4 bases, with 10 bases spanning the gap. Germline V gives CDR1 LNHDA, CDR2 SQIVND (reference sequence). The CDR3 reads CASSIPGVNQPQHF. For the CDR3, the DNA is TGTGCCAGTAGTATTCCCGGGGTTAATCAGCCCCAGCATTTT.

This sequence joins TRBV20-1 and TRBJ1-4; D is undetermined. This CDR3 has 12 amino acids. The ends were cut back, 3 bases at V and 8 bases at J, with 10 bases in the middle. Germline V lookup: CDR1 DFQATT, CDR2 SNEGSKA (reference sequence). CDR3: CSASGFGEKLFF. CDR3 nucleotides: TGCAGTGCTAGTGGTTTCGGGGAAAAACTGTTTTTT.

This clone was observed once. The gene calls are TRBV27 and TRBJ1-2; a weak D match, TRBD1 (5 bases). The CDR3 loop spans 14 amino acids. Germline V gene sequence: CDR1 MNHEY, CDR2 SMNVEV (reference sequence). V lost 6 bases and J 3 bases, leaving 14 bases between the germline ends. CDR3 sequence: CASRLMGRDYGYTF. CDR3 nucleotide sequence: TGTGCCAGCAGGCTCATGGGGCGCGACTATGGCTACACCTTC.

The chain employs TRBV4-3 and TRBJ2-1; unclear D gene. V lost 4 bases to trimming and J lost 0 bases, with 16 bases between them. There are 17 residues in the CDR3. CDR1 LGHNA and CDR2 YSLEER come from the germline V gene. The DNA of the CDR3 is TGCGCCAGCAGCCCGAGGAGCACAACCGTCTCCTACAATGAGCAGTTCTTC. Protein sequence: CASSPRSTTVSYNEQFF.

The V gene is TRBV9, the J gene TRBJ2-7; D uncertain. Trimming stripped 0 bases from V and 4 bases from J, with 11 bases between. The germline CDR1 and CDR2 sequences are SGDLS and YYNGEE. The CDR3 consists of 14 residues. The CDR3 coding sequence is TGTGCCAGCAGCGTAGGAGGCGCCCCTTACGAGCAGTACTTC. Translated: CASSVGGAPYEQYF.

This clone was recorded at least ten times. The chain employs TRBV5-8 and TRBJ2-5, with 12 bases identical to TRBD2. This CDR3 spans 15 amino acids. The V and J ends lost 10 bases and 5 bases, in that order; junction bases with no gene match: 12. Germline lookup yields CDR1 SGHTS and CDR2 YDEGEE. CDR3 in amino acids: CAVAPGLAGGETQYF. DNA of the CDR3: TGTGCCGTCGCCCCGGGACTAGCGGGCGGGGAGACCCAGTACTTC.

The chain is built from TRBV6-2 or TRBV6-3 and TRBJ2-4; D might be TRBD1 (6 bases). With 5 bases removed from V and 1 base from J, the gap between germline ends came to 18 bases. From germline, CDR1 is MNHEY and CDR2 SVGEGT. The CDR3 spans 17 residues. The CDR3: CASSRTGNLRAKNIQYF. CDR3 nucleotides: TGTGCCAGCAGTCGTACAGGGAACCTTCGTGCCAAAAACATTCAGTACTTC.

The chain joins TRBV7-8 to TRBJ1-5; TRBD1 aligns across 7 bases. The junction had 13 bases not matched to a gene; V was cut back by 7 bases and J by 4 bases. CDR3 size: 16 residues. CDR1 is SGHVS, CDR2 FQNEAQ, per germline. The CDR3 protein is CASKTGYARENQPQHF. The CDR3 bases are TGTGCCAGCAAGACAGGGTACGCGCGTGAAAATCAGCCCCAGCATTTT.

The rearrangement links TRBV7-9 to TRBJ2-2; a weak D match, TRBD2 (6 bases). Trimming stripped 9 bases from V and 2 bases from J, with 13 bases between. The germline V gene has CDR1 SEHNR and CDR2 FQNEAQ (reference sequence). The CDR3 totals 14 residues. The CDR3 bases are TGTGCCAGTACGCGGGGACTCAACACCGGGGAGCTGTTTTTT. It specifies CASTRGLNTGELFF. The variable domain in full, with the rest retrieved from reference TRBV7-9 and TRBJ2-2, is DTGVSQNPRHKITKRGQNVTFRCDPISEHNRLYWYRQTLGQGPEFLTYFQNEAQLEKSRLLSDRFSAERPKGSFSTLEIQRTEQGDSAMYLCASTRGLNTGELFFGEGSRLTVL.